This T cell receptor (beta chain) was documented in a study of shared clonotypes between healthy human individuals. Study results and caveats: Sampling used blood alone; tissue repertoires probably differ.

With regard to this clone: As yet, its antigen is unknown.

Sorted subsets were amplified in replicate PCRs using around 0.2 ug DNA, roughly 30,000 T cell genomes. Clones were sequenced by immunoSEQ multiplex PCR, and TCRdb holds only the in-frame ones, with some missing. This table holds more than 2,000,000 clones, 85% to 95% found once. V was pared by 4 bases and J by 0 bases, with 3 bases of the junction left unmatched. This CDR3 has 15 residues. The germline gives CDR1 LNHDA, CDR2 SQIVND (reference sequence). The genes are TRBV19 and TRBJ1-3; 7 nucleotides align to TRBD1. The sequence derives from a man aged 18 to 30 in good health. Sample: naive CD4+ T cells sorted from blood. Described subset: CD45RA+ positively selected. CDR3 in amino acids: CASSTTGNSGNTIYF. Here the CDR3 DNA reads TGTGCCAGTAGTACGACAGGGAACTCTGGAAACACCATATATTTT.